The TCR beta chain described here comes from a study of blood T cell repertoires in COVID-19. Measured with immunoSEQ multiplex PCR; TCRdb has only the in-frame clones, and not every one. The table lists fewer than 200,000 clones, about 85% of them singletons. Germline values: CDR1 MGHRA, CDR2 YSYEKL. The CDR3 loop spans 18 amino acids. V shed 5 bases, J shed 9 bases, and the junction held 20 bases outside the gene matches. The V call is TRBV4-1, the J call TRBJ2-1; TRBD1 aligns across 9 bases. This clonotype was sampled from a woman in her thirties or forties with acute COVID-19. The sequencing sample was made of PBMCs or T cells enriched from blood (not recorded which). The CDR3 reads CASSFRSLGTGPSSEQFF. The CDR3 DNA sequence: TGCGCCAGCAGCTTTAGATCTCTAGGGACAGGGCCCTCGAGTGAGCAGTTCTTC.